The clone carrying this T cell receptor (beta chain) was recorded at least ten times. Its matching antigen is unknown. Every TCR cDNA molecule bore a unique molecular identifier. TCRdb redid the calling of the 5' RACE reads with MiXCR, one entry per CDR3 protein. The data contain approximately 24,000 distinct CDR3 sequences, 4% to 6% of them singletons. The data originate from a study of spatial heterogeneity in lung cancer. Whole-study context: Detection consistently yielded more beta chains than alpha chains.

Germline CDR1 is SGHAT and CDR2 is FQNNGV. Between the trimmed V and J ends, which lost 2 bases and 7 bases, there was a span of 14 bases. This CDR3 is 15 amino acids long. Study outcomes and limitations: Expanded tumor TCRs that were ubiquitous appeared in blood more at resection than follow-up.

Time point in this sample: sample taken at primary tumor resection. The study sequenced unsorted whole RNA from tumor, nontumor lung or frozen PBMC. The cohort: 65 to 80 early-stage, untreated non-small cell lung cancer patients. This clonotype was obtained from a male donor with early-stage non-small cell lung cancer. The V and J genes are TRBV11-2 and TRBJ1-4, with D hard to call. The sequenced sample was PBMCs, obtained at surgery. CDR3 sequence reads: CASSLINGIGEKLFF. CDR3 coding DNA: TGTGCCAGCAGCTTAATCAATGGTATTGGTGAAAAACTGTTTTTT.